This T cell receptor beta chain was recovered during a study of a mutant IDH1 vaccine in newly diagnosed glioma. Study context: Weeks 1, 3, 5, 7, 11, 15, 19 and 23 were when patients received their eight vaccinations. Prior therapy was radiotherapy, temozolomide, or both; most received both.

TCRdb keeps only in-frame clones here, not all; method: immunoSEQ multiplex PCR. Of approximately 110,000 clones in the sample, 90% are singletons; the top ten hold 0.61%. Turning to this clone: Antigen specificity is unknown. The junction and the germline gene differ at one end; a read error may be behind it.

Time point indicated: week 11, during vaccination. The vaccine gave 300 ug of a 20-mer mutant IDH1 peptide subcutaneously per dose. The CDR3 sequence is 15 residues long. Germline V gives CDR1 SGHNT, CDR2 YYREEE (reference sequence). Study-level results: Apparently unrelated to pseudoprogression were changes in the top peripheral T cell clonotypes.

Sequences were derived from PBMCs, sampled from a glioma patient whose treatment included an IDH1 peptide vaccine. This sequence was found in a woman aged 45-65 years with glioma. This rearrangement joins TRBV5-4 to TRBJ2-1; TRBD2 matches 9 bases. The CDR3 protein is CAGSSKTSGNNEQFF. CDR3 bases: TGTGCCGGCAGCTCGAAGACTAGCGGTAACAATGAGCAGTTCTTC.